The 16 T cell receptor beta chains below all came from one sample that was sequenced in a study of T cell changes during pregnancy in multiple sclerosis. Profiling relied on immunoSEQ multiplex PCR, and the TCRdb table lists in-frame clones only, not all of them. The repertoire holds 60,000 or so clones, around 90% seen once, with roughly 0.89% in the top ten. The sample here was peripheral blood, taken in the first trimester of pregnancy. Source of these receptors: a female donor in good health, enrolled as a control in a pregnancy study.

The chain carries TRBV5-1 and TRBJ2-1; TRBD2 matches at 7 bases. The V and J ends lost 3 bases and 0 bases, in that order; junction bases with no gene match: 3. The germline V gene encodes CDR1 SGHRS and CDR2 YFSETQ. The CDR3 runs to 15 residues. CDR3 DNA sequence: TGCGCCAGCAGCTCCGCTAGCGGCTCCTACAATGAGCAGTTCTTC. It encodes CASSSASGSYNEQFF.

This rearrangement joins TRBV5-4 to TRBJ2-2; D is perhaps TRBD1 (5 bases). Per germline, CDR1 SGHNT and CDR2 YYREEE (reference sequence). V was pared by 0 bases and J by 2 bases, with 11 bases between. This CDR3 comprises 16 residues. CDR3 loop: CASSLVDSYNTGELFF. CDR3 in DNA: TGTGCCAGCAGCTTGGTTGACAGCTATAACACCGGGGAGCTGTTTTTT.

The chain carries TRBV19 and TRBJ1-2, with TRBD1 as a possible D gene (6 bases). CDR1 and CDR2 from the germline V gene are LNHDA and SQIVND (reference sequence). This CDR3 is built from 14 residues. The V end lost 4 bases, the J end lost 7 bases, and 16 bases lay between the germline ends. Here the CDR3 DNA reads TGTGCCAGTAGTAGGGGGGGCAGGGAGGGTGGCTACACCTTC. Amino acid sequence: CASSRGGREGGYTF.

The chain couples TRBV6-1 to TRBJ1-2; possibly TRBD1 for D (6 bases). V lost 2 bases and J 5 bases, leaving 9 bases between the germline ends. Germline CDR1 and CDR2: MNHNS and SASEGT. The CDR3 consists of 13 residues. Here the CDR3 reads CASSETGKYGYTF. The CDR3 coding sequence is TGTGCCAGCAGTGAAACAGGGAAGTATGGCTACACCTTC.

CDR3 in amino acids: CASSPRTATNEKLFF. CDR3 sequence (DNA): TGTGCCAGCAGCCCCAGGACAGCAACTAATGAAAAACTGTTTTTT. This chain connects TRBV9 to TRBJ1-4; D might be TRBD1 (6 bases). Trimming took 4 bases from V and 0 from J, leaving 10 bases between them. CDR1 SGDLS and CDR2 YYNGEE come from the germline V gene. This CDR3 has 15 residues.

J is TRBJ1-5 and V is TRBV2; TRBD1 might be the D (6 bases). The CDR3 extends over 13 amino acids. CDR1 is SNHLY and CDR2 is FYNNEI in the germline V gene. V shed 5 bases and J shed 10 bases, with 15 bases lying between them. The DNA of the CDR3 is TGTGCCAGCAGTTGGACAGTTTCTCAACCCCAGCATTTT. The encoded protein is CASSWTVSQPQHF. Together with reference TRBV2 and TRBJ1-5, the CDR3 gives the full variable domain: EPEVTQTPSHQVTQMGQEVILRCVPISNHLYFYWYRQILGQKVEFLVSFYNNEISEKSEIFDDQFSVERPDGSNFTLKIRSTKLEDSAMYFCASSWTVSQPQHFGDGTRLSIL.

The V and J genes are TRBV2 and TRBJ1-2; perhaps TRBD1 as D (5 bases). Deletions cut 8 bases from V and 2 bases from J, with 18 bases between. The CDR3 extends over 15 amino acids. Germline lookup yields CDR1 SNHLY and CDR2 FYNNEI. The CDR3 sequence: CASCRQTDSNYGYTF. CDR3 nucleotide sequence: TGTGCCAGCTGCCGACAGACAGATTCAAACTATGGCTACACCTTC.

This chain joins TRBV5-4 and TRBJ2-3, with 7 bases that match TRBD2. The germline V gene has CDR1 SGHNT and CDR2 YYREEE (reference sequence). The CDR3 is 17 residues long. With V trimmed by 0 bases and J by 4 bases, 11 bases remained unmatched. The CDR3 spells CASSLDPGRGSSDTQYF. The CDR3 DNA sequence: TGTGCCAGCAGCTTGGACCCGGGGCGGGGGTCTTCAGATACGCAGTATTTT.

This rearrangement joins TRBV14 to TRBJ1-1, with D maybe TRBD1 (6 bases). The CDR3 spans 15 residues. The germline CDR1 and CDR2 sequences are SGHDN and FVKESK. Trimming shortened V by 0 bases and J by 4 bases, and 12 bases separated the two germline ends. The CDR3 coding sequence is TGTGCCAGCAGCCAAGATGCCAGGGGATTCACTGAAGCTTTCTTT. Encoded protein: CASSQDARGFTEAFF.

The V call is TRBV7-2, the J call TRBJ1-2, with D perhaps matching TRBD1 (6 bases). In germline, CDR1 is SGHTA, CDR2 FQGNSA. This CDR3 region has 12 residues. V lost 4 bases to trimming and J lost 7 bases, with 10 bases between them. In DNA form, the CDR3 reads TGTGCCAGCAGCTCCGGACAGTTTGGCTACACCTTC. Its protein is CASSSGQFGYTF.

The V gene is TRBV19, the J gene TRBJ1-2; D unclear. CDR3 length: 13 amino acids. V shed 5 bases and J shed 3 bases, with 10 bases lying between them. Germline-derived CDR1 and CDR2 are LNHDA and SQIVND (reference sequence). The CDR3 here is CASSVNSDYGYTF. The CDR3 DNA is TGTGCCAGTAGTGTTAACAGTGACTATGGCTACACCTTC. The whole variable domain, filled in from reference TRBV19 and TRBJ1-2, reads DGGITQSPKYLFRKEGQNVTLSCEQNLNHDAMYWYRQDPGQGLRLIYYSQIVNDFQKGDIAEGYSVSREKKESFPLTVTSAQKNPTAFYLCASSVNSDYGYTFGSGTRLTVV.

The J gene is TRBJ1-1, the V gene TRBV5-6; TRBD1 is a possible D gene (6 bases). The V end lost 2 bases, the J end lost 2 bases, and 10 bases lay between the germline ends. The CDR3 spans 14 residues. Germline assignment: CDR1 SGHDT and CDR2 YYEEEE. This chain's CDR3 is CASSFTGTNTEAFF. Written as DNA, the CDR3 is TGTGCCAGCAGCTTTACAGGGACCAACACTGAAGCTTTCTTT.

In nucleotides, the CDR3 is TGTGCCAGCAGTGGAGGACAGGCCTATGGCTACACCTTC. Its protein product is CASSGGQAYGYTF. The chain links TRBV25-1 to TRBJ1-2; TRBD1 matches at 7 bases. CDR3 length: 13 amino acids. J gave up 4 bases and V 4 bases, and 3 bases lay outside the gene matches. CDR1 is MGHDK and CDR2 is SYGVNS in the germline V gene.

The chain's CDR3 is CATSTPLYGRYSSGNTIYF. The CDR3 DNA sequence: TGTGCCACCAGCACACCTCTTTACGGGAGGTACTCGTCTGGAAACACCATATATTTT. The gene calls are TRBV15 and TRBJ1-3, with unresolved D. CDR1 and CDR2 (germline): LNHNV, YYDKDF (reference sequence). The CDR3 contains 19 residues. V was pared by 4 bases and J by 1 base, with 23 bases between.

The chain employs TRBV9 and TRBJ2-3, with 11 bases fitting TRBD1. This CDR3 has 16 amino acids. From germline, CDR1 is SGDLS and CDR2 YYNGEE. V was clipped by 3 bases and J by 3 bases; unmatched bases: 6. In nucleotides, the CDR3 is TGTGCCAGCAGCGAGAGGACAGGGGGCGTAACAGATACGCAGTATTTT. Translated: CASSERTGGVTDTQYF.

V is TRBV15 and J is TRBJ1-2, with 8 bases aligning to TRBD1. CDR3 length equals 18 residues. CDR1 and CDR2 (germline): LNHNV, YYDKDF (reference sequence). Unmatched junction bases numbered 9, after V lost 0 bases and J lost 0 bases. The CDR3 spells CATSRDRTGPASNYGYTF. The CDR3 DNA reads TGTGCCACCAGCAGAGATCGGACAGGGCCGGCCTCTAACTATGGCTACACCTTC.